Below, 27 T cell receptor beta chains from the same sample are listed, as sequenced in a study of shared clonotypes between healthy human individuals. Sequenced by immunoSEQ multiplex PCR; TCRdb stores in-frame clones only, minus some. The table shows about 610,000 clones, with less than 98% occurring only once. Sequenced material: naive CD4+ T cells sorted from blood. As for subset: CD45RA+ positively selected. These receptors all stem from a woman in her 30s in good health.

The V gene is TRBV18, the J gene TRBJ1-1; 10 bases align to TRBD1. Trimming at V came to 6 bases and at J to 5 bases, leaving 6 bases not matched to a gene. The CDR3 consists of 14 residues. Germline V gives CDR1 KGHSH, CDR2 LQKENI. The DNA of the CDR3 is TGTGCCAGCTCTGCAGGACAGGGGGGGACTGAAGCTTTCTTT. This translates into CASSAGQGGTEAFF.

The chain joins TRBV27 to TRBJ1-5; 7 bases agree with TRBD1. Germline CDR1 is MNHEY and CDR2 is SMNVEV (reference sequence). The trim removed 5 bases at V and 0 bases at J, leaving 10 bases unmatched. CDR3 length: 17 residues. The CDR3 loop reads CASSPLRDSYSNQPQHF. The CDR3 DNA reads as TGTGCCAGCAGTCCACTCCGGGACAGTTATAGCAATCAGCCCCAGCATTTT.

The chain links TRBV28 to TRBJ1-5; D may be TRBD1 (6 bases). From germline, CDR1 is MDHEN and CDR2 SYDVKM. The CDR3 is 15 residues long. Trimming stripped 7 bases from V and 4 bases from J, with 17 bases between. This chain's CDR3 is CASKGGEGGNQPQHF. As DNA, the CDR3 is TGTGCCAGCAAGGGAGGGGAAGGGGGTAATCAGCCCCAGCATTTT.

This chain connects TRBV5-4 to TRBJ1-1; 8 bases line up with TRBD1. The CDR3 totals 16 residues. Looked up from germline, CDR1 is SGHNT and CDR2 is YYREEE (reference sequence). V gave up 4 bases and J gave up 4 bases; unmatched junction bases: 12. CDR3 DNA sequence: TGTGCCAGCAGCCCCCCCAGACAGGGGAAAGGCACTGAAGCTTTCTTT. Protein: CASSPPRQGKGTEAFF. Supplemented by reference TRBV5-4 and TRBJ1-1, the full variable domain reads ETGVTQSPTHLIKTRGQQVTLRCSSQSGHNTVSWYQQALGQGPQFIFQYYREEENGRGNFPPRFSGLQFPNYSSELNVNALELDDSALYLCASSPPRQGKGTEAFFGQGTRLTVV.

The rearrangement joins TRBV5-1 to TRBJ2-3, with D unresolved. Germline CDR1 SGHRS, CDR2 YFSETQ. With 0 bases removed from V and 5 bases from J, the gap between germline ends came to 10 bases. The length of the CDR3 is 14 residues. CDR3 nucleotides: TGCGCCAGCAGCTTGGCAGGAGTAGGAGATACGCAGTATTTT. This gives the protein CASSLAGVGDTQYF.

V is TRBV19 and J is TRBJ2-3; D may be TRBD2 (6 bases). The germline CDR1 and CDR2 sequences are LNHDA and SQIVND (reference sequence). CDR3 length: 15 amino acids. Trimming removed 4 bases at V and 0 bases at J, with 11 bases between. As DNA, the CDR3 is TGTGCCAGTAGTACTCGACGGGGGAGCACAGATACGCAGTATTTT. The encoded protein is CASSTRRGSTDTQYF.

The chain carries TRBV18 and TRBJ2-7, with 8 positions matching TRBD2. J lost 0 bases, V lost 4 bases, and 8 bases had no gene match. Germline CDR1 reads KGHSH; CDR2 reads LQKENI. This CDR3 comprises 16 residues. The CDR3 sequence: CASSRTTGTSSYEQYF. DNA for the CDR3: TGTGCCAGCTCACGTACCACCGGGACTAGCTCCTACGAGCAGTACTTC.

This chain joins TRBV29-1 and TRBJ2-1; D is possibly TRBD1 (8 bases). V was trimmed by 7 bases and J by 6 bases, leaving 25 bases between them. Germline-derived CDR1 and CDR2 are SQVTM and ANQGSEA. CDR3 size: 16 residues. The CDR3 reads CSAKDRVAGVGNEQFF. CDR3 nucleotide sequence: TGCAGCGCGAAGGACAGGGTGGCGGGAGTTGGCAATGAGCAGTTCTTC.

The genes are TRBV6-5 and TRBJ2-7; D unresolved. CDR1 and CDR2 from the germline V gene are MNHEY and SVGAGI. CDR3 length: 14 residues. Between the trimmed V and J ends, which lost 5 bases and 0 bases, there was a span of 11 bases. The CDR3 DNA reads as TGTGCCAGCAGTAAGGCCGGGTCCTCCTACGAGCAGTACTTC. Translated: CASSKAGSSYEQYF.

This rearrangement joins TRBV18 to TRBJ2-7, with D possibly TRBD2 on 6 matching bases. CDR1 and CDR2 from the germline V gene are KGHSH and LQKENI. The CDR3 extends over 13 amino acids. With 1 base removed from V and 2 bases from J, the gap between germline ends came to 6 bases. Here the CDR3 reads CASSPRTTYEQYF. DNA of the CDR3: TGTGCCAGCTCACCACGGACTACCTACGAGCAGTACTTC.

The chain combines TRBV6-9 with TRBJ1-3, with D possibly TRBD1 on 5 matching bases. With 6 bases removed from V and 2 bases from J, the gap between germline ends came to 8 bases. CDR1 MNHGY and CDR2 SVAAGI come from the germline V gene. This CDR3 is built from 13 residues. DNA of the CDR3: TGTGCCAGCAGAGGGACGGCTGGAAACACCATATATTTT. Translating gives CASRGTAGNTIYF.

The CDR3 here is CASSPTLDRVFGYTF. The CDR3, as DNA: TGCGCCAGCAGCCCGACTCTGGACAGGGTTTTTGGCTACACCTTC. This chain connects TRBV5-1 to TRBJ1-2; 8 nucleotides align to TRBD1. V was pared by 4 bases and J by 7 bases, with 12 bases of the junction left unmatched. This CDR3 contains 15 residues. Germline CDR1 is SGHRS and CDR2 is YFSETQ.

Remarks on this clone: This specimen includes other DNA sequences encoding the same CDR3. The chain uses TRBV28 and TRBJ1-2; D uncertain. The V gene's germline CDR1 is MDHEN and CDR2 SYDVKM. The CDR3 has 11 residues. V was shortened by 6 bases and J by 1 base, with 3 bases between the two germline ends. The CDR3: CASSFNYGYTF. The DNA of the CDR3 is TGTGCCAGCAGCTTTAACTATGGCTACACCTTC.

The genes are TRBV27 and TRBJ2-5; D gene unclear. Per germline, CDR1 MNHEY and CDR2 SMNVEV (reference sequence). The CDR3 contains 13 residues. With 3 bases removed from V and 2 bases from J, the gap between germline ends came to 7 bases. Here the CDR3 reads CASSFLSQETQYF. As DNA, the CDR3 is TGTGCCAGCAGTTTTCTCAGTCAAGAGACCCAGTACTTC.

The chain has TRBV11-2 and TRBJ1-1, with D perhaps TRBD1 (5 bases). Germline-derived CDR1 and CDR2 are SGHAT and FQNNGV. The CDR3 runs to 14 residues. V was pared by 5 bases and J by 4 bases, with 14 bases between. In DNA form, the CDR3 reads TGTGCCAGCAGCCCTCACCCCGGGGCCACTGAAGCTTTCTTT. Amino acid sequence: CASSPHPGATEAFF.

The V gene is TRBV2, the J gene TRBJ2-2; 7 positions match TRBD2. The CDR3 is 14 amino acids. The germline gives CDR1 SNHLY, CDR2 FYNNEI. V gave up 8 bases and J gave up 4 bases; unmatched junction bases: 7. The CDR3 is CASRGGYGTGELFF. CDR3 coding DNA: TGTGCCAGCCGGGGAGGGTATGGCACCGGGGAGCTGTTTTTT.

This CDR3 reads CASSVEGSGANVLTF. The DNA of the CDR3 is TGTGCCAGCAGCGTAGAAGGGTCTGGGGCCAACGTCCTGACTTTC. This chain links TRBV9 with TRBJ2-6; D gene unclear. The V and J ends lost 0 bases and 1 base respectively, with 5 bases between them. The CDR3 runs to 15 residues. CDR1 and CDR2 (germline): SGDLS, YYNGEE.

The chain has TRBV21-1 and TRBJ2-7. TRBV21-1 is a documented pseudogene. This CDR3 comprises 16 residues. The CDR3 region has the DNA TGTGCCAGCAGCCAAAGGGAAGGACCCACTACGTGCGAGCAGTACTTC. It specifies CASSQREGPTTCEQYF.

This chain connects TRBV5-6 to TRBJ2-2; D not certain. Trimming pared 1 base from V and 3 bases from J, leaving 7 bases between. The CDR3 loop spans 14 amino acids. The V gene's germline CDR1 is SGHDT and CDR2 YYEEEE. The CDR3 coding sequence is TGTGCCAGCAGCTTGTGGTCGTACACCGGGGAGCTGTTTTTT. Translated: CASSLWSYTGELFF.

This chain links TRBV5-1 with TRBJ2-1; D is possibly TRBD2 (6 bases). The length of the CDR3 is 15 residues. Trimming stripped 7 bases from V and 7 bases from J, with 21 bases between. The germline V gene encodes CDR1 SGHRS and CDR2 YFSETQ. CDR3 protein: CASGTGAGKNNEQFF. The CDR3 coding sequence is TGCGCCAGCGGGACGGGTGCGGGAAAGAATAATGAGCAGTTCTTC. The full variable domain, with the rest looked up from reference TRBV5-1 and TRBJ2-1, is KAGVTQTPRYLIKTRGQQVTLSCSPISGHRSVSWYQQTPGQGLQFLFEYFSETQRNKGNFPGRFSGRQFSNSRSEMNVSTLELGDSALYLCASGTGAGKNNEQFFGPGTRLTVL.

This CDR3 reads CASSYSGTGDHYEQYF. In nucleotides, the CDR3 is TGTGCCAGCAGTTACTCTGGGACAGGGGACCACTACGAGCAGTACTTC. The chain links TRBV6-5 to TRBJ2-7, with 10 bases identical to TRBD1. The CDR3 runs to 16 residues. V was clipped by 0 bases and J by 3 bases; unmatched bases: 5. CDR1 is MNHEY, CDR2 SVGAGI, per germline.

The chain has TRBV5-1 and TRBJ1-1; D is ambiguous. The CDR3 extends over 15 amino acids. Germline CDR1 and CDR2: SGHRS and YFSETQ. V was cut by 4 bases and J by 0 bases, with 13 bases left in between. The DNA of the CDR3 is TGCGCCAGCAGCCCCTTTGGGCATGTGAACACTGAAGCTTTCTTT. It is translated as CASSPFGHVNTEAFF.

This clone was seen a few times. The chain employs TRBV28 and TRBJ1-1; D not resolved. The V end lost 5 bases, the J end lost 8 bases, and 9 bases lay between the germline ends. The CDR3 runs to 11 residues. In germline, CDR1 is MDHEN, CDR2 SYDVKM. The CDR3 here is CASSPRPEAFF. CDR3 coding DNA: TGTGCCAGCAGTCCCCGGCCAGAAGCTTTCTTT.

V and J are TRBV15 and TRBJ1-5; 8 nucleotides align to TRBD1. The junction had 5 bases not matched to a gene; V was cut back by 0 bases and J by 4 bases. This CDR3 is 16 amino acids long. Germline assignment: CDR1 LNHNV and CDR2 YYDKDF (reference sequence). In DNA form, the CDR3 reads TGTGCCACCAGCAGAGATGGGACAGGAAATAATCAGCCCCAGCATTTT. It yields the protein CATSRDGTGNNQPQHF. Full variable domain (outside the CDR3, taken from reference TRBV15 and TRBJ1-5): DAMVIQNPRYQVTQFGKPVTLSCSQTLNHNVMYWYQQKSSQAPKLLFHYYDKDFNNEADTPDNFQSRRPNTSFCFLDIRSPGLGDTAMYLCATSRDGTGNNQPQHFGDGTRLSIL.

The J gene is TRBJ2-5, the V gene TRBV5-1; perhaps TRBD2 as D (6 bases). The J call is doubtful: the DNA matches TRBJ2-7 better. CDR1 and CDR2 (germline): SGHRS, YFSETQ. CDR3 length: 17 residues. The CDR3 spells CASSSLGPGLVTYEQYF. For the CDR3, the DNA is TGCGCCAGCAGCTCGCTGGGCCCGGGACTCGTAACCTACGAGCAGTACTTC.

The gene calls are TRBV2 and TRBJ2-7; 8 bases agree with TRBD1. V trimming: 5 bases; J trimming: 0 bases; junction bases outside the gene matches: 6. The CDR3 loop spans 15 amino acids. Germline V lookup: CDR1 SNHLY, CDR2 FYNNEI. The CDR3 is CASSRQGLTSYEQYF. For the CDR3, the DNA is TGTGCCAGCAGTCGACAGGGGTTAACCTCCTACGAGCAGTACTTC.

This chain connects TRBV9 to TRBJ2-2; D may be TRBD2 (6 bases). The CDR3 covers 17 residues. The V and J ends lost 3 bases and 5 bases respectively, with 20 bases between them. The germline gives CDR1 SGDLS, CDR2 YYNGEE. The CDR3 here is CASSGAGGLTITGELFF. The DNA for the CDR3 is TGTGCCAGCAGCGGAGCTGGAGGGCTTACGATTACCGGGGAGCTGTTTTTT.